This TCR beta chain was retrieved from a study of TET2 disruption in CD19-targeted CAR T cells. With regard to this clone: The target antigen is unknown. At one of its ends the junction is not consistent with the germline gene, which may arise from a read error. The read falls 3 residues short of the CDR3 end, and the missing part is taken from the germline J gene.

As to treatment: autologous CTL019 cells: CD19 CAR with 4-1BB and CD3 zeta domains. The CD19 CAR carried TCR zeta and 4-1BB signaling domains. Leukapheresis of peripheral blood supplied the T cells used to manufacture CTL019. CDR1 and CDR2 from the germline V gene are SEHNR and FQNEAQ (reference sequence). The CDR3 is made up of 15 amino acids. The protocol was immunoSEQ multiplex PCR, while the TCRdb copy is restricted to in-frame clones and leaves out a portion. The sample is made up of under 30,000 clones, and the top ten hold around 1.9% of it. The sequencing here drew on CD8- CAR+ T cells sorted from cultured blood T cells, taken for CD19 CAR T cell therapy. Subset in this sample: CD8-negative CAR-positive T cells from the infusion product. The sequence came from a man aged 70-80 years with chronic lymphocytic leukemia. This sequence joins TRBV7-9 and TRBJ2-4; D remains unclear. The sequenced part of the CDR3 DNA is TGTTCCAGCAGCCCTAACCTTCGAGACTTCTATGGT. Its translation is CSSSPNLRDFYG. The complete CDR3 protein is CSSSPNLRDFYGQYF.